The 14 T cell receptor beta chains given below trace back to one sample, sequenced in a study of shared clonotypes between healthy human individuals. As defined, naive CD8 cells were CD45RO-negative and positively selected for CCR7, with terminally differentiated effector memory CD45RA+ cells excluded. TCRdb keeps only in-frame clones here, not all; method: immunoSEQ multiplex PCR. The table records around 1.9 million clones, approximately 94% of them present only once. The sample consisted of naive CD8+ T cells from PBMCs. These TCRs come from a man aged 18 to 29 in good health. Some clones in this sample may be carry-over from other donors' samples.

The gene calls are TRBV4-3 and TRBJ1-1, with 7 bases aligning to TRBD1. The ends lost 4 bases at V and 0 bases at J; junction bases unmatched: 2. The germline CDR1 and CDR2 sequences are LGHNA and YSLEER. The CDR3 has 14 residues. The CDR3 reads CASSPGQVNTEAFF. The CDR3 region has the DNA TGCGCCAGCAGCCCTGGACAGGTGAACACTGAAGCTTTCTTT.

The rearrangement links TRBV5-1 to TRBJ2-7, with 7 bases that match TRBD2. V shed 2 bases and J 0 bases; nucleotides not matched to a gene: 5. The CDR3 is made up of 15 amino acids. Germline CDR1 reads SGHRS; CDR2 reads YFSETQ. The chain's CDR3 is CASSFTSANSYEQYF. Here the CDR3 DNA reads TGCGCCAGCAGCTTCACTAGCGCAAACTCCTACGAGCAGTACTTC.

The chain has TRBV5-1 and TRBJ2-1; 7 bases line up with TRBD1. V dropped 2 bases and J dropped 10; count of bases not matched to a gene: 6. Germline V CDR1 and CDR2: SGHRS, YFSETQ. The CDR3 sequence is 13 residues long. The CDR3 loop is CASSFTGVSEQFF. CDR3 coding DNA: TGCGCCAGCAGCTTCACAGGGGTAAGCGAGCAGTTCTTC.

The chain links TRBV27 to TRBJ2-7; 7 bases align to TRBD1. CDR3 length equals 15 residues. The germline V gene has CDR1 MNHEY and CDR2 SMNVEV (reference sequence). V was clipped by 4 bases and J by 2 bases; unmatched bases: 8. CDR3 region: CASSYQTGTAYEQYF. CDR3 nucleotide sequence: TGTGCCAGCAGTTATCAGACAGGGACGGCCTACGAGCAGTACTTC.

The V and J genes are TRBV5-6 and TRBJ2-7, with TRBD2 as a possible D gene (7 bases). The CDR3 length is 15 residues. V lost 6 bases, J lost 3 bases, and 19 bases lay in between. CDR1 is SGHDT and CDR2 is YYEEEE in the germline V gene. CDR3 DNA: TGTGCCAGCAACCCGTTGGGGGGAGGGGGCTACGAGCAGTACTTC. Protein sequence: CASNPLGGGGYEQYF. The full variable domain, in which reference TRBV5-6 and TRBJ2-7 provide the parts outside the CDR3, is DAGVTQSPTHLIKTRGQQVTLRCSPKSGHDTVSWYQQALGQGPQFIFQYYEEEERQRGNFPDRFSGHQFPNYSSELNVNALLLGDSALYLCASNPLGGGGYEQYFGPGTRLTVT.

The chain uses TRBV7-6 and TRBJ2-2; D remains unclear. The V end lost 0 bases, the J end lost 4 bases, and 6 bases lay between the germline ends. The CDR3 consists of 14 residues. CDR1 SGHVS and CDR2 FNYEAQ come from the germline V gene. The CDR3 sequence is CASSLAGPTGELFF. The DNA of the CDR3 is TGTGCCAGCAGCTTAGCAGGGCCCACCGGGGAGCTGTTTTTT.

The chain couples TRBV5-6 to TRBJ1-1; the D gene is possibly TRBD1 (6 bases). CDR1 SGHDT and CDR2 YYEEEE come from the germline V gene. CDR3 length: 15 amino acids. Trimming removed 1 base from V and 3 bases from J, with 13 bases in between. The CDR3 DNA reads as TGTGCCAGCAGCTTGATGGGGGCGCGGGACACTGAAGCTTTCTTT. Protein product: CASSLMGARDTEAFF.

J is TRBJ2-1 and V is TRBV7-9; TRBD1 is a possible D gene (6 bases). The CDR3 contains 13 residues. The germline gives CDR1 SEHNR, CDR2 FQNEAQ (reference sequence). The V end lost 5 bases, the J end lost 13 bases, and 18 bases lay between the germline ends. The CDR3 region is CASSDTKGVEQFF. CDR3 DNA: TGTGCCAGCAGCGATACAAAGGGGGTTGAACAGTTCTTC.

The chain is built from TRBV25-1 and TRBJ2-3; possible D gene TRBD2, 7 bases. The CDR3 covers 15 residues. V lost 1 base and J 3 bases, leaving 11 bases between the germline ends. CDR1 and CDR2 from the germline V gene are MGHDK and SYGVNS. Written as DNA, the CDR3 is TGTGCCAGCAGTGAATGGGAGGGGGAGACAGATACGCAGTATTTT. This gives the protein CASSEWEGETDTQYF.

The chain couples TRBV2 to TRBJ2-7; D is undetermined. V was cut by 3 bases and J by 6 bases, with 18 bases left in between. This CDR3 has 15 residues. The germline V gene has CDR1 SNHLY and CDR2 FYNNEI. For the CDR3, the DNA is TGTGCCAGCAGTGATCTGGCGGAAAGCCCCCCCGAGCAGTACTTC. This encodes CASSDLAESPPEQYF.

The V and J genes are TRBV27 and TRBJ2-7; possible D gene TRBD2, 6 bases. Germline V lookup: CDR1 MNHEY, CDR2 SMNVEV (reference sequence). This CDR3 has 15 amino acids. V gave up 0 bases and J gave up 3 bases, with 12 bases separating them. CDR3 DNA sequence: TGTGCCAGCAGTTTATCGAGCAGGAGGGTCTACGAGCAGTACTTC. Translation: CASSLSSRRVYEQYF.

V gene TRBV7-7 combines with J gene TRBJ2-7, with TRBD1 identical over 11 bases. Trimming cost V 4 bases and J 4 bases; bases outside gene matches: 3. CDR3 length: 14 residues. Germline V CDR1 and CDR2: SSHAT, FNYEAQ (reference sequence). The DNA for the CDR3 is TGTGCCAGCAGCTCCGGGACAGGGGGGTACGAGCAGTACTTC. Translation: CASSSGTGGYEQYF.

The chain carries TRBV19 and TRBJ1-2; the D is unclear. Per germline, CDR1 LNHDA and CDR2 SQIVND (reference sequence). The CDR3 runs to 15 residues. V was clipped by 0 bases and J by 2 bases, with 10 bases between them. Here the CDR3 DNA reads TGTGCCAGTAGTATAGATCCCAAGCTAAACTATGGCTACACCTTC. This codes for CASSIDPKLNYGYTF.

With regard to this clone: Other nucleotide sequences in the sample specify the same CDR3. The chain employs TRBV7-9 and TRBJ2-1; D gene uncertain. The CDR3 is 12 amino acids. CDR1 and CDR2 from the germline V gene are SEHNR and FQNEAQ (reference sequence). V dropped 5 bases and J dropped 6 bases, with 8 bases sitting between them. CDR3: CASSPLGNEQFF. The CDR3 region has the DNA TGTGCCAGCAGCCCACTTGGCAATGAGCAGTTCTTC.